This T cell receptor beta chain was obtained from a study of blood T cell repertoires in COVID-19. On the study more broadly: The United States, Italy and Spain supplied acute and convalescent COVID-19 samples. In each case, the material was cDNA or gDNA derived from T cells, B-cell-depleted T cells, or PBMCs.

Only one count was recorded for this clone. Study processing details: Amplification of reference gene primers provided the estimated nucleated cell counts. Method: immunoSEQ multiplex PCR; TCRdb's copy keeps in-frame clones and lacks some. V and J calls and clone size are as listed in that table; D and trimming were resolved from the DNA. The sample lists 250,000 to 350,000 clones, roughly 89% occurring once. CDR1 is MNHEY, CDR2 SVGEGT, per germline. V dropped 2 bases and J dropped 5 bases, with 13 bases sitting between them. The CDR3 is 15 amino acids. The chain employs TRBV6-2 or TRBV6-3 and TRBJ1-3, with a possible D match to TRBD1 (6 bases). Specimen: peripheral blood. The TCR was taken from a young man with acute or convalescent COVID-19. CDR3 nucleotide sequence: TGTGCCAGCAGTTACCCGGGGGGCTGGAGAAACACCATATATTTT. Amino acids: CASSYPGGWRNTIYF.